These T cell receptor beta chains were read from a single sample in a study of shared clonotypes between healthy human individuals. Libraries were prepared by immunoSEQ multiplex PCR; TCRdb keeps only in-frame clonotypes and omits some of them. The sample lists under 2.5 million clones; 92% were seen once. The sequenced sample consisted of naive CD4+ T cells from PBMCs. Receptor source: a man aged 18 to 30 in good health. Some clones in this sample may be carry-over from other donors' samples. The CDR3 runs from the conserved cysteine through the conserved F or W. The order of the fields is V gene, D gene, J gene, clone size, CDR3 protein, CDR3 DNA. D genes are given only for firm matches. Rows give clone size only sometimes, using once, few, many, or a class for an expanded clone.

v_call: TRBV4-1; d_call: -; j_call: TRBJ1-1; clone_size: -; cdr3_aa: CASSLGEHMNTEAFF; cdr3_nt: TGCGCCAGCAGCCTTGGGGAGCACATGAACACTGAAGCTTTCTTT
v_call: TRBV15; d_call: -; j_call: TRBJ2-5; clone_size: -; cdr3_aa: CATSRVVGGQETQYF; cdr3_nt: TGTGCCACCAGCAGAGTGGTGGGGGGCCAGGAGACCCAGTACTTC
v_call: TRBV6-5; d_call: TRBD2; j_call: TRBJ2-7; clone_size: once; cdr3_aa: CASRSTSGSYEQYF; cdr3_nt: TGTGCCAGCAGATCGACTAGCGGGAGCTACGAGCAGTACTTC
v_call: TRBV29-1; d_call: -; j_call: TRBJ2-2; clone_size: -; cdr3_aa: CSAEVLTGGELFF; cdr3_nt: TGCAGCGCCGAGGTTCTTACTGGCGGGGAGCTGTTTTTT
v_call: TRBV5-6; d_call: TRBD2; j_call: TRBJ2-3; clone_size: -; cdr3_aa: CASSLIGGLGRTDTQYF; cdr3_nt: TGTGCCAGCAGCTTAATTGGGGGACTAGGACGCACAGATACGCAGTATTTT
v_call: TRBV6-6; d_call: TRBD1; j_call: TRBJ2-3; clone_size: -; cdr3_aa: CASRRQGADTQYF; cdr3_nt: TGTGCCAGCAGAAGACAGGGGGCAGATACGCAGTATTTT
v_call: TRBV7-2; d_call: -; j_call: TRBJ2-7; clone_size: -; cdr3_aa: CASSLKADGRVYEQYF; cdr3_nt: TGTGCCAGCAGCTTAAAAGCCGACGGGAGAGTCTACGAGCAGTACTTC
v_call: TRBV5-5; d_call: -; j_call: TRBJ1-4; clone_size: -; cdr3_aa: CASSTPGDGANEKLFF; cdr3_nt: TGTGCCAGCAGCACCCCGGGGGACGGAGCTAATGAAAAACTGTTTTTT
v_call: TRBV11-3; d_call: TRBD2; j_call: TRBJ2-1; clone_size: -; cdr3_aa: CASSFSSGRGDEQFF; cdr3_nt: TGTGCCAGCAGCTTTTCAAGCGGGAGGGGTGATGAGCAGTTCTTC
v_call: TRBV7-2; d_call: TRBD1; j_call: TRBJ2-1; clone_size: -; cdr3_aa: CASSLRDRTYNEQFF; cdr3_nt: TGTGCCAGCAGCTTAAGGGACAGAACCTACAATGAGCAGTTCTTC
v_call: TRBV5-5; d_call: -; j_call: TRBJ1-1; clone_size: -; cdr3_aa: CASSPSDRNTEAFF; cdr3_nt: TGTGCCAGCAGCCCCTCGGACCGGAACACTGAAGCTTTCTTT
v_call: TRBV15; d_call: TRBD2; j_call: TRBJ2-7; clone_size: -; cdr3_aa: CATSKVAGGTEQYF; cdr3_nt: TGTGCCACCAGCAAGGTAGCGGGAGGAACCGAGCAGTACTTC
v_call: TRBV10-3; d_call: -; j_call: TRBJ1-6; clone_size: once; cdr3_aa: CAISEVGSHSPLHF; cdr3_nt: TGTGCCATCAGTGAGGTCGGCTCCCATTCACCCCTCCACTTT
v_call: TRBV7-3; d_call: TRBD1; j_call: TRBJ1-5; clone_size: -; cdr3_aa: CASSLTGQGQPQHF; cdr3_nt: TGTGCCAGCAGCTTAACGGGACAGGGTCAGCCCCAGCATTTT
v_call: TRBV9; d_call: TRBD1; j_call: TRBJ2-7; clone_size: -; cdr3_aa: CASSPDRGWEQYF; cdr3_nt: TGTGCCAGCAGCCCAGACAGGGGATGGGAGCAGTACTTC
v_call: TRBV7-2; d_call: TRBD1; j_call: TRBJ2-7; clone_size: few; cdr3_aa: CASSSRDRNYEQYF; cdr3_nt: TGTGCCAGCAGCTCCCGGGACAGGAACTACGAGCAGTACTTC
v_call: TRBV10-3; d_call: -; j_call: TRBJ1-1; clone_size: -; cdr3_aa: CAISEFTDSDTEAFF; cdr3_nt: TGTGCCATCAGTGAGTTTACTGACAGTGACACTGAAGCTTTCTTT
v_call: TRBV7-2; d_call: TRBD2; j_call: TRBJ2-7; clone_size: -; cdr3_aa: CASSIRTSGSPPAYEQYF; cdr3_nt: TGTGCCAGCAGCATCAGGACTAGCGGGAGTCCCCCTGCCTACGAGCAGTACTTC
v_call: TRBV5-6; d_call: -; j_call: TRBJ2-7; clone_size: -; cdr3_aa: CASSLRGSREQYF; cdr3_nt: TGTGCCAGCAGCTTGCGGGGGAGCCGCGAGCAGTACTTC
v_call: TRBV4-1; d_call: TRBD2; j_call: TRBJ2-3; clone_size: -; cdr3_aa: CASSQGGPGLEGHTQYF; cdr3_nt: TGCGCCAGCAGCCAAGGGGGACCGGGACTAGAAGGTCATACGCAGTATTTT
v_call: TRBV29-1; d_call: TRBD2; j_call: TRBJ2-1; clone_size: once; cdr3_aa: CSVGPGLGGHEQFF; cdr3_nt: TGCAGCGTTGGACCCGGACTAGGAGGCCATGAGCAGTTCTTC
v_call: TRBV6-5; d_call: -; j_call: TRBJ1-5; clone_size: once; cdr3_aa: CASSYGRSNQPQHF; cdr3_nt: TGTGCCAGCAGTTACGGCCGGTCCAATCAGCCCCAGCATTTT
v_call: TRBV19; d_call: -; j_call: TRBJ1-2; clone_size: -; cdr3_aa: CASSPRQAGATYGYTF; cdr3_nt: TGTGCCAGTAGTCCCCGACAGGCGGGGGCCACCTATGGCTACACCTTC
v_call: TRBV5-1; d_call: -; j_call: TRBJ1-2; clone_size: -; cdr3_aa: CASSQRLTREGYTF; cdr3_nt: TGCGCCAGCAGCCAAAGATTAACACGGGAAGGCTACACCTTC
v_call: TRBV2; d_call: -; j_call: TRBJ2-5; clone_size: -; cdr3_aa: CASKQGGRKTQYF; cdr3_nt: TGTGCCAGCAAGCAGGGGGGGCGTAAGACCCAGTACTTC
v_call: TRBV5-1; d_call: -; j_call: TRBJ1-1; clone_size: -; cdr3_aa: CASSYGQNMNTEAFF; cdr3_nt: TGCGCCAGCAGCTACGGACAGAACATGAACACTGAAGCTTTCTTT
v_call: TRBV6-5; d_call: TRBD1; j_call: TRBJ2-7; clone_size: few; cdr3_aa: CASSGPGQGAYEQYF; cdr3_nt: TGTGCCAGCAGCGGACCGGGACAGGGTGCTTACGAGCAGTACTTC
v_call: TRBV7-2; d_call: -; j_call: TRBJ2-1; clone_size: -; cdr3_aa: CASSLPSGGNRLNEQFF; cdr3_nt: TGTGCCAGCAGCTTACCCTCAGGGGGGAACCGCCTCAATGAGCAGTTCTTC
v_call: TRBV5-4; d_call: -; j_call: TRBJ2-7; clone_size: -; cdr3_aa: CASNRYHQPHEQYF; cdr3_nt: TGTGCCAGCAACCGCTACCACCAACCCCACGAGCAGTACTTC